These 2 T cell receptor beta chains came from one sample sequenced in a study of cytomegalovirus exposure and HLA in healthy donors (dated by TCRdb to 2016 to 2017). The method was the immunoSEQ multiplex PCR assay. The multiplex PCR relied on a mix of 60 forward primers for TCR Vbeta segments and 13 reverse primers for TCR Jbeta segments. The source is immuneACCESS, and TCRdb retained only in-frame sequences with V and J called. Part of the clones is not carried over; for the studies checked, unresolved V genes explain less than half of this, and the remainder is unexplained. Here the sample has over 70,000 clones; about 74% occur a single time. 3% to 4.5% of the sample comes from the top ten. Sequenced: PBMCs. All receptors come from a young man in good health and CMV-seronegative.

The V gene is TRBV6-4, the J gene TRBJ2-1, with 8 bases lining up with TRBD2. Germline V gene data show CDR1 as MRHNA and CDR2 as SNTAGT. Germline trimming cut 3 bases from V and 5 bases from J; bases unmatched to any gene: 6. The CDR3 totals 15 residues. The CDR3 region has the DNA TGTGCCAGCAGTGAAAGGGCTAGCGGGCACAATGAGCAGTTCTTC. As protein: CASSERASGHNEQFF.

The chain has TRBV19 and TRBJ2-1, with 10 bases aligning to TRBD1. V was pared by 4 bases and J by 8 bases, with 8 bases of the junction left unmatched. This CDR3 spans 15 amino acids. Germline CDR1 LNHDA, CDR2 SQIVND (reference sequence). Written as DNA, the CDR3 is TGTGCCAGTAGTAGCCGGGACAGGGGTATGCATGAGCAGTTCTTC. This gives the protein CASSSRDRGMHEQFF.